This entry lists 2 T cell receptor beta chains sequenced from one sample in a study of beta chain features in type 1 diabetes. Study results and caveats: For Type 1 diabetes patients, all four CD4+ subsets carried TCRB CDR3s that were moderately but significantly shorter.

Expressed TCRB transcripts were sequenced after all isolated RNA was converted to cDNA. Repertoires were generated with immunoSEQ multiplex PCR, while TCRdb's copy carries only in-frame clones and drops some. The sample lists a few hundred thousand clones, approximately 15% occurring once. These TCRs are of unknown antigen specificity. Sequences were obtained from naive CD4+ T cells from blood. The origin of the receptors is a man aged 25 to 40 with type 1 diabetes.

The V gene is TRBV27, the J gene TRBJ2-1; 9 bases fit TRBD2. Looked up from germline, CDR1 is MNHEY and CDR2 is SMNVEV (reference sequence). The V gene end was trimmed by 6 bases and the J gene end by 10 bases; junction bases not matched to a gene: 19. The CDR3 has 17 amino acids. CDR3 loop: CASRTEGAGGPSFEQFF. The CDR3 DNA reads TGTGCCAGCAGGACCGAAGGAGCGGGAGGCCCCTCTTTCGAGCAGTTCTTC.

This clone was picked up a small number of times. The chain employs TRBV6-5 and TRBJ1-2; TRBD1 matches 7 bases. The V gene's germline CDR1 is MNHEY and CDR2 SVGAGI. V lost 2 bases to trimming and J lost 8 bases; unmatched junction nucleotides: 11. The CDR3 sequence is 15 residues long. DNA of the CDR3: TGTGCCAGCAGTTACGGCAACAGGGGAATGGGCGGCTACACCTTC. Protein: CASSYGNRGMGGYTF.